Here is one T cell receptor beta chain with its context. This sample was taken from a study of PD-L1 blockade in urothelial cancer. Germline-derived CDR1 and CDR2 are SGDLS and YYNGEE. CDR3 size: 14 residues. The V end was cut by 4 bases, the J end by 4 bases, with 14 bases between. Sequenced by immunoSEQ multiplex PCR; TCRdb stores in-frame clones only, minus some. The table includes about 21,000 clones, 90% detected once. The chain employs TRBV9 and TRBJ1-2; D perhaps matches TRBD1 (6 bases). Here the sequenced sample was PBMCs, taken around atezolizumab (anti-PD-L1) treatment. This TCR came from a woman aged 55-69 years with urothelial cancer. The CDR3 region has the DNA TGTGCCAGCAGCCTCACAACAGGGAGCTATGGCTACACCTTC. Translated, it gives CASSLTTGSYGYTF.